The present entry profiles one TCR beta chain with its context. Its target antigen remains unknown. Within one base of it there is no much larger clone, and no base qualities were kept. The immunoSEQ Assay was used to sequence TCR beta CDR3 regions from DNA. The published analysis was carried out like this. To compute T cell density, TCR beta template counts were normalized to usable DNA, which was estimated by amplifying housekeeping genes. The preseqR package was used to estimate richness by extrapolating to 400,000 templates for PBMC samples and to 120,000 templates for tissue samples. Clonality was defined by subtracting Pielou's evenness from one. Differential abundance testing on productive amino-acid clonotypes, with a minimum total count of 5 and an alpha of 0.1, was used to identify tissue-enriched TCRs. The Jaccard Index and the Morisita Overlap Index were used to measure how much the repertoires overlapped between compartments. GLIPH clustered TCR beta CDR3s with public tetramer-defined viral CDR3s; viral motifs required at least three viral sequences plus V-gene enrichment. Sourced from immuneACCESS, this table was stored by TCRdb with only in-frame sequences that have V and J called. A share of the clones is absent; for the studies checked, an unresolved V gene accounts for under half, and the remainder has no known explanation. V, J and clone size are those of that table, while D and trimming were read from the DNA. The sample table records about 59,000 clones; around 90% of these occur just once. Clones ranked in the top ten supply 20% to 25% of the sample.

The source of the sample is a study of T cells in localized non-small cell lung cancer (dated by TCRdb to 2018 to 2020). For the wider study: The study analyzed T cell repertoires of 236 early-stage NSCLC patients, comparing tumors and uninvolved tumor-adjacent lungs. The mean age of the NSCLC patients was 60 to 85 years, with 130 or so men and 85 to 110 women. The cohort was made up of about 240 treatment-naive NSCLC patients whose localized lung tumors had been resected.

Overall study results and their limits: Of the top 100 tumor clones, a median of roughly 53 were detected in paired uninvolved adjacent lung; some 28 were also among that lung's top 100. The highest T cell clonality was observed in uninvolved tumor-adjacent lung, where clonality exceeded that of tumor, suggesting that antigenic responses were more focused in uninvolved tumor-adjacent lung. Because multi-region tumor sequencing was not done, intratumor heterogeneity could not be ruled out. Higher blood T cell density associated with longer overall survival, while higher adjacent-lung clonality associated with shorter survival. Because the study design was exploratory, TCR variables were selected using unadjusted p-values without false-discovery rate correction.

Trimming removed 3 bases from V and 1 base from J, leaving 8 bases between the germline ends. The cysteine opens and the phenylalanine closes a CDR3 of 14 amino acids. CDR3 DNA only is kept here, 42 bases in frame from base 1. From the germline V gene, CDR1 is SGHNT and CDR2 is YENEEA. At diagnosis, peripheral blood, uninvolved tumor-adjacent lung and tumor were collected and stored as a combination of fresh-frozen and FFPE material. For TCR repertoire profiling, the blood samples were analyzed as peripheral blood mononuclear cells. Specimen: peripheral blood, collected before any cancer treatment. Recombination linked TRBV11-3 to TRBJ2-3, with the D gene too uncertain to name. The sequence came from a man aged 40 to 75 with stage I squamous cell lung carcinoma. The nucleotide sequence is TGTGCCAGCAGCTTCGGACGAGGCACAGATACGCAGTATTTT. It is translated as CASSFGRGTDTQYF.